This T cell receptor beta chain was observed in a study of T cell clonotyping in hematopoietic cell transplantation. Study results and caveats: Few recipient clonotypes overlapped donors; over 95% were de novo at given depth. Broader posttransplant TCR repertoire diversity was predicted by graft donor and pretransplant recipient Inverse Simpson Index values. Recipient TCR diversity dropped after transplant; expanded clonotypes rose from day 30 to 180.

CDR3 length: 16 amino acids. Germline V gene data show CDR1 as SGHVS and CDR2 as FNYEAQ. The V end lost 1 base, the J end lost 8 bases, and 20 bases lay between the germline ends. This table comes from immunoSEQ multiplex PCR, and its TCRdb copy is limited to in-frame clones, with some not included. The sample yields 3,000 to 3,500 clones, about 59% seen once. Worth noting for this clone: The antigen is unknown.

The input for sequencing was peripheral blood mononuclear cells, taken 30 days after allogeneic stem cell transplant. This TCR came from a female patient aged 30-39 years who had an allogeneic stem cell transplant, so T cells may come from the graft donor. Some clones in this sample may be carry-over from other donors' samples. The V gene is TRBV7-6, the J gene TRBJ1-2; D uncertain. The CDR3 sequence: CASSLEGAAPVRGYTF. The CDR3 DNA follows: TGTGCCAGCAGCTTAGAGGGCGCCGCGCCGGTCAGGGGCTACACCTTC.